This TCR beta chain was profiled in a study of T cells after yellow fever vaccination. General study points: Though weaker, the secondary response peaked faster, on day 5 versus 15.

Germline loops: CDR1 MNHNY, CDR2 SVGAGI (reference sequence). This CDR3 has 13 residues. V was pared by 4 bases and J by 5 bases, with 8 bases between. Each CDR3 protein is one row after TCRdb ran MiXCR on the 5' RACE reads. The data show over 65,000 distinct CDR3 sequences, about 14% seen once. The origin of this receptor is a young man who received the YFV17D yellow fever vaccine. Source: CD8+ T cells not binding an NS4B(214-222) dextramer, sorted from PBMCs, taken about 20 days after the first yellow fever vaccination. The chain employs TRBV6-6 and TRBJ2-2; D ambiguous. CDR3 in amino acids: CASSSYGTGELFF. The CDR3, as DNA: TGTGCCAGCAGTTCCTATGGGACCGGGGAGCTGTTTTTT.